This section outlines one TCR beta chain sequence together with its context. Its antigen remains unidentified. TCRdb called the 5' RACE reads again in MiXCR, with one record for every CDR3 protein. The table has hundreds of thousands of distinct CDR3 sequences, 20% to 30% seen once. CDR3 size: 14 residues. V was pared by 0 bases and J by 8 bases, with 11 bases between. Germline values: CDR1 SGHKS, CDR2 YYEKEE (reference sequence). This sample is drawn from a study of CD8 T cells in ankylosing spondylitis. General study findings and limits: Apparently characteristic of ankylosing spondylitis blood was a TCR beta motif (roughly eight highly homologous variants). The study looked at matched synovial fluid samples from ankylosing spondylitis patients. Disease-linked clones were reported to be significantly enriched there.

The TCR sequence derives from a male donor with ankylosing spondylitis. Sample: blood, either unsorted or a sorted T cell fraction (not recorded which). The genes are TRBV5-5 and TRBJ1-4; D remains ambiguous. The CDR3 here is CASSLGNTGEKLFF. As DNA, the CDR3 is TGTGCCAGCAGCTTGGGGAACACGGGGGAAAAACTGTTTTTT.